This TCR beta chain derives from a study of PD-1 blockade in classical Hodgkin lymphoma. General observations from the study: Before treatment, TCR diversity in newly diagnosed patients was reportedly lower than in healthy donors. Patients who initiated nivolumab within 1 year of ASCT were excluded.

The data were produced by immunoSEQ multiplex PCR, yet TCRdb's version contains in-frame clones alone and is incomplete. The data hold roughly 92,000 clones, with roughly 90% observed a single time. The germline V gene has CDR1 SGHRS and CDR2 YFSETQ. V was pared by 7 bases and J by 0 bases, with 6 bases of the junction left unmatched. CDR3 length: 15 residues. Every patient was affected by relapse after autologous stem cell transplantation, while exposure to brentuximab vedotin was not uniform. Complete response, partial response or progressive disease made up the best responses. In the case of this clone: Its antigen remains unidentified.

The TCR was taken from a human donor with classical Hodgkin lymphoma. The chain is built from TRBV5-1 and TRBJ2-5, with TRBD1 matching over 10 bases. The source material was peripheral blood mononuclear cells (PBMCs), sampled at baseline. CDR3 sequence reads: CASDPGQGYQETQYF. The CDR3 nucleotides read TGCGCCAGCGATCCGGGACAGGGGTACCAAGAGACCCAGTACTTC.